This is a list of T cell receptor beta chains from one sample in a study of identical twins. Each CDR3 protein gets one entry after TCRdb re-called the 5' RACE reads with MiXCR. Of around 510,000 distinct CDR3 sequences detected, around 15% appear once; the ten largest clones hold 0.95% to 1%. These sequences were also reported in another study, on yellow fever vaccine responses in identical twins.

Sequenced: CD4+ T cells sorted from blood. The receptors stem from a woman aged 18-29 years in good health. Each CDR3 is given with its conserved first and last residue. Each record gives: J gene, V gene, D gene, CDR3 length, clone size, CDR3 DNA, CDR3 protein. The D gene is left open where the match is weak. Clone size appears in some rows only: once, few, many, or a class for an expanded clone.

TRBJ2-7 | TRBV20-1 | NA | 12 | NA | TGCAGTGCTAGTCGGGGGCTCTACGAGCAGTACTTC | CSASRGLYEQYF
TRBJ1-5 | TRBV2 | NA | 13 | NA | TGTGCCAGCAGTTCATTCCCCAATCAGCCCCAGCATTTT | CASSSFPNQPQHF
TRBJ2-7 | TRBV5-1 | NA | 15 | NA | TGCGCCAGCAGCTGGGCTGCTAGCGTCGCCTACGAGCAGTACTTC | CASSWAASVAYEQYF
TRBJ1-4 | TRBV7-2 | NA | 13 | NA | TGTGCCAGCAGCCCGGCCGGAGGTGAAAAACTGTTTTTT | CASSPAGGEKLFF
TRBJ2-7 | TRBV5-1 | TRBD1 | 14 | NA | TGCGCCAGCAGCGGGGGACAGGGGGCGAACGAGCAGTACTTC | CASSGGQGANEQYF
TRBJ1-3 | TRBV6-1 | TRBD1 | 15 | NA | TGTGCCAGCAGGGCGGACAGGGGGTTTGGAAACACCATATATTTT | CASRADRGFGNTIYF
TRBJ2-4 | TRBV7-9 | TRBD1 | 16 | NA | TGTGCCAGCAGCCCTGGGACAGGGATGGGAGTGGACATTCAGTACTTC | CASSPGTGMGVDIQYF
TRBJ2-3 | TRBV4-3 | NA | 15 | many | TGCGCCAGCAGCCAAGATTCAGGGGCAACAGATACGCAGTATTTT | CASSQDSGATDTQYF
TRBJ1-1 | TRBV5-1 | NA | 15 | NA | TGCGCCAGCAGCAGCTCCGGGACAACCAACACTGAAGCTTTCTTT | CASSSSGTTNTEAFF
TRBJ1-5 | TRBV19 | TRBD1 | 15 | few | TGTGCCAGTAGTACCTCGACAGGGAAGGATAAGCCCCAGCATTTT | CASSTSTGKDKPQHF
TRBJ2-1 | TRBV20-1 | TRBD2 | 16 | NA | TGCAGTGCGAAGGTGCCCGGGGGGGCCTCGATCCATGAGCAGTTCTTC | CSAKVPGGASIHEQFF
TRBJ2-3 | TRBV10-2 | TRBD2 | 17 | few | TGCGCCAGCAGAGACTTTGGGGGGTCGAGCGGGGCAGATACGCAGTATTTT | CASRDFGGSSGADTQYF
TRBJ2-5 | TRBV15 | NA | 13 | few | TGTGCCACCAGCAGAGAGTTAGCGGCTCCCCAGTACTTC | CATSRELAAPQYF
TRBJ2-2 | TRBV6-1 | NA | 15 | NA | TGTGCCAGCAGTGAAGACAGGATAAACACCGGGGAGCTGTTTTTT | CASSEDRINTGELFF